The 27 T cell receptor beta chains listed next were all sequenced from one sample in a study of cytomegalovirus exposure and HLA in healthy donors. The PCR contained 60 Vbeta and 13 Jbeta primers. Repertoires were generated with immunoSEQ multiplex PCR, while TCRdb's copy carries only in-frame clones and drops some. The repertoire consists of about 61,000 clones, with approximately 87% occurring once and the leading ten covering about 1.5%. Sequenced input: PBMCs. These receptors all come from a man aged 18 to 35 in good health and CMV-seronegative.

The rearrangement links TRBV7-3 to TRBJ1-2; D ambiguous. The CDR3 loop spans 14 amino acids. V was trimmed by 0 bases and J by 1 base, leaving 6 bases between them. The V gene's germline CDR1 is SGHTA and CDR2 FQGTGA. CDR3 in amino acids: CASSLTGSNYGYTF. In nucleotides, the CDR3 is TGTGCCAGCAGCTTAACTGGGAGTAACTATGGCTACACCTTC.

The rearrangement uses TRBV9 and TRBJ1-6; 9 bases agree with TRBD1. Germline assignment: CDR1 SGDLS and CDR2 YYNGEE. With V trimmed by 7 bases and J by 6 bases, 5 bases remained unmatched. CDR3 length: 14 residues. DNA for the CDR3: TGTGCCAGCTCGGGGGACAGGGTTAATTCACCCCTCCACTTT. This sequence encodes CASSGDRVNSPLHF.

The genes are TRBV28 and TRBJ2-1, with D possibly being TRBD2 (5 bases). The V end lost 3 bases, the J end lost 7 bases, and 10 bases lay between the germline ends. The CDR3 has 13 residues. CDR1 MDHEN and CDR2 SYDVKM come from the germline V gene. CDR3 coding DNA: TGTGCCAGCAGTTTGGGAGTTGGGAATGAGCAGTTCTTC. It yields the protein CASSLGVGNEQFF.

In the case of this clone: This is likely a read error, given that the CDR3 carries no conserved phenylalanine or tryptophan at its end. Because the CDR3's place on the DNA is in doubt, the DNA is left out and the CDR3 is given as listed by TCRdb. This chain links TRBV13 with TRBJ1-1; the DNA was not compared with TRBD1, the D call given in the table. The CDR3 is 13 amino acids long, termini counted. The germline gives CDR1 PRHDT, CDR2 FYEKMQ (reference sequence). Here the CDR3 reads CASSLAGDPVPEL.

V usage is TRBV5-6 and J usage is TRBJ2-5; possible D gene TRBD1, 6 bases. The CDR3 consists of 15 residues. The V end was cut by 0 bases, the J end by 4 bases, with 13 bases between. Germline V gives CDR1 SGHDT, CDR2 YYEEEE. In nucleotides, the CDR3 is TGTGCCAGCAGCTTGGTTCAGGGGCGAGGAGAGACCCAGTACTTC. It yields the protein CASSLVQGRGETQYF.

The rearrangement uses TRBV10-3 and TRBJ2-1, with 15 bases lining up with TRBD2. J lost 0 bases, V lost 11 bases, and 5 bases had no gene match. Germline values: CDR1 ENHRY, CDR2 SYGVKD. The CDR3 contains 16 residues. As DNA, the CDR3 is TGTGCCGCCCGGACTAGCGGGGGGGCCTCCTACAATGAGCAGTTCTTC. The encoded protein is CAARTSGGASYNEQFF.

The chain combines TRBV11-3 with TRBJ2-7; D possibly corresponds to TRBD1 (5 bases). The germline V gene encodes CDR1 SGHNT and CDR2 YENEEA. The CDR3 spans 14 residues. With 5 bases removed from V and 1 base from J, the gap between germline ends came to 12 bases. The CDR3 nucleotides are TGTGCCAGCAGCCCCTACACAGGATCCTACGAGCAGTACTTC. Translation gives CASSPYTGSYEQYF.

The rearrangement joins TRBV6-5 to TRBJ2-5; D not resolved. TRBJ2-7 matches the DNA end more closely, so the J call is doubtful. Germline assignment: CDR1 MNHEY and CDR2 SVGAGI. CDR3 length: 13 amino acids. CDR3 DNA: TGTGCCAGCAGTTACACACGACATGTCGAGCAGTACTTC. Translating gives CASSYTRHVEQYF.

V is TRBV13 and J is TRBJ1-1, with no clear D. Trimming removed 3 bases at V and 6 bases at J, with 11 bases between. The CDR3 has 13 residues. Per the germline V gene, CDR1 is PRHDT and CDR2 is FYEKMQ (reference sequence). CDR3 sequence reads: CASSFVNGAEAFF. As DNA, the CDR3 is TGTGCCAGCAGCTTCGTGAACGGGGCTGAAGCTTTCTTT.

CDR3 DNA sequence: TGTGCCAGCAGTTTAACTAACAGGGTAGGGACTGAAGCTTTCTTT. Its translation: CASSLTNRVGTEAFF. The chain combines TRBV28 with TRBJ1-1; TRBD1 might be the D (6 bases). CDR3 size: 15 residues. The germline CDR1 and CDR2 sequences are MDHEN and SYDVKM. V lost 2 bases and J 5 bases, leaving 15 bases between the germline ends. Full variable domain (rest looked up from reference TRBV28 and TRBJ1-1): DVKVTQSSRYLVKRTGEKVFLECVQDMDHENMFWYRQDPGLGLRLIYFSYDVKMKEKGDIPEGYSVSREKKERFSLILESASTNQTSMYLCASSLTNRVGTEAFFGQGTRLTVV.

The chain combines TRBV6-1 with TRBJ2-3; TRBD1 aligns across 12 bases. The germline gives CDR1 MNHNS, CDR2 SASEGT. The CDR3 is 15 residues long. V lost 6 bases and J lost 6; bases outside the gene matches: 7. CDR3 sequence: CASSKGQGASDTQYF. CDR3 nucleotide sequence: TGTGCCAGCAGCAAGGGACAGGGGGCATCGGATACGCAGTATTTT.

This rearrangement joins TRBV28 to TRBJ1-1; 12 positions match TRBD1. The CDR3 loop spans 12 amino acids. Germline CDR1 MDHEN, CDR2 SYDVKM. V lost 8 bases, J lost 8 bases, and 3 bases stayed unmatched. The CDR3 spells CASGGTGGEAFF. For the CDR3, the DNA is TGTGCCAGCGGAGGGACAGGGGGCGAAGCTTTCTTT.

The chain links TRBV14 to TRBJ2-1; D perhaps matches TRBD1 (6 bases). This CDR3 region has 16 residues. Germline-derived CDR1 and CDR2 are SGHDN and FVKESK. Trimming cost V 3 bases and J 0 bases, with 12 bases left between them. The CDR3 bases are TGTGCCAGCAGCCACACTACAGGGAGCTCCTACAATGAGCAGTTCTTC. Protein product: CASSHTTGSSYNEQFF. Variable domain in full (rest from reference TRBV14 and TRBJ2-1): EAGVTQFPSHSVIEKGQTVTLRCDPISGHDNLYWYRRVMGKEIKFLLHFVKESKQDESGMPNNRFLAERTGGTYSTLKVQPAELEDSGVYFCASSHTTGSSYNEQFFGPGTRLTVL.

The chain joins TRBV7-9 to TRBJ1-5; D is undetermined. Germline V lookup: CDR1 SEHNR, CDR2 FQNEAQ (reference sequence). The CDR3 is 14 residues long. The germline V and J ends were trimmed by 5 bases and 1 base, with 9 bases remaining between them. DNA of the CDR3: TGTGCCAGCAGCCCTCGTCCCAGCAATCAGCCCCAGCATTTT. This gives the protein CASSPRPSNQPQHF.

This sequence joins TRBV5-1 and TRBJ2-3; tentative D call: TRBD2 (5 bases). This CDR3 has 14 amino acids. Germline V CDR1 and CDR2: SGHRS, YFSETQ. V was trimmed by 5 bases and J by 0 bases, leaving 10 bases between them. The CDR3 DNA sequence: TGCGCCAGCAGGCTGGCGGGTAGCACAGATACGCAGTATTTT. It codes for CASRLAGSTDTQYF.

V gene TRBV19 combines with J gene TRBJ2-3, with TRBD2 matching 10 bases. CDR3 length: 14 residues. Unmatched junction bases numbered 8, after V lost 8 bases and J lost 6 bases. Germline-derived CDR1 and CDR2 are LNHDA and SQIVND (reference sequence). In nucleotides, the CDR3 is TGTGCCAGTCTAGCGGGGGACGACAGGGATACGCAGTATTTT. Translation: CASLAGDDRDTQYF.

This chain uses TRBV18 with TRBJ1-2, with TRBD1 as a possible D gene (5 bases). Germline CDR1 and CDR2: KGHSH and LQKENI. Between the trimmed V and J ends, which lost 2 bases and 6 bases, there was a span of 16 bases. CDR3 size: 15 residues. The CDR3 spells CASSPANGGSDGYTF. The CDR3 coding sequence is TGTGCCAGCTCACCAGCTAACGGGGGTTCCGATGGCTACACCTTC.

The chain links TRBV6-6 to TRBJ1-6; 8 bases map to TRBD1. CDR1 and CDR2 (germline): MNHNY, SVGAGI (reference sequence). The junction had 8 bases not matched to a gene; V was cut back by 6 bases and J by 10 bases. The CDR3 is 14 amino acids. The CDR3 loop is CASSGTGGKSPLHF. In DNA form, the CDR3 reads TGTGCCAGCAGCGGCACAGGGGGAAAATCACCCCTCCACTTT.

The chain couples TRBV30 to TRBJ1-5; D gene unclear. CDR1 GTSNPN and CDR2 SVGIG come from the germline V gene (reference sequence). This CDR3 comprises 14 residues. Trimming cost V 1 base and J 3 bases, with 10 bases left between them. The CDR3 region is CAWSAVEVNQPQHF. In DNA, the CDR3 is TGTGCCTGGAGTGCGGTTGAAGTCAATCAGCCCCAGCATTTT.

The chain recombines TRBV28 with TRBJ2-3; 10 bases line up with TRBD2. Germline CDR1 and CDR2: MDHEN and SYDVKM. Losses at the gene ends were 5 bases for V and 6 bases for J; bases not matched to a gene: 8. CDR3 length equals 15 residues. As DNA, the CDR3 is TGTGCCAGCAGTCATCTAGCGGGGGTATCTGATACGCAGTATTTT. This gives the protein CASSHLAGVSDTQYF. Together with reference TRBV28 and TRBJ2-3, the CDR3 gives the full variable domain: DVKVTQSSRYLVKRTGEKVFLECVQDMDHENMFWYRQDPGLGLRLIYFSYDVKMKEKGDIPEGYSVSREKKERFSLILESASTNQTSMYLCASSHLAGVSDTQYFGPGTRLTVL.

This clone showed up just once. The CDR3 sequence is CASSPRDILSPLHF. The CDR3 DNA is TGTGCCAGCAGCCCTCGGGACATTCTCAGCCCCCTCCACTTT. V gene TRBV6-5 combines with J gene TRBJ1-6; tentative D call: TRBD1 (6 bases). CDR1 is MNHEY, CDR2 SVGAGI, per germline. Deletions cut 6 bases from V and 13 bases from J, with 19 bases between. CDR3 length equals 14 residues.

The J gene is TRBJ2-3, the V gene TRBV6-5; 7 nucleotides line up with TRBD2. Germline loops: CDR1 MNHEY, CDR2 SVGAGI. The CDR3 sequence is 16 residues long. Trimming took 0 bases from V and 4 from J; bases not matched to a gene: 7. This CDR3 reads CASSYSLGGGADTQYF. Written as DNA, the CDR3 is TGTGCCAGCAGTTACTCGTTGGGGGGAGGGGCAGATACGCAGTATTTT.

This chain connects TRBV5-1 to TRBJ2-7; 11 bases are shared with TRBD2. This CDR3 spans 15 amino acids. CDR1 is SGHRS and CDR2 is YFSETQ in the germline V gene. V dropped 3 bases and J dropped 4; count of bases not matched to a gene: 6. The CDR3 here is CASSYPTSGGYEQYF. In DNA form, the CDR3 reads TGCGCCAGCAGCTACCCCACTAGCGGGGGATACGAGCAGTACTTC.

V is TRBV6-6 and J is TRBJ2-5; TRBD1 matches at 7 bases. The CDR3 is made up of 14 amino acids. The trim removed 4 bases at V and 2 bases at J, leaving 4 bases unmatched. Per the germline V gene, CDR1 is MNHNY and CDR2 is SVGAGI (reference sequence). The CDR3 DNA follows: TGTGCCAGCAGTTCCCTGGGACAGCAAGAGACCCAGTACTTC. This encodes CASSSLGQQETQYF.

The CDR3 DNA follows: TGTGCCAGCAGCGTAGGGGCGGGGGTATACAATGAGCAGTTCTTC. This codes for CASSVGAGVYNEQFF. V is TRBV9 and J is TRBJ2-1; 7 bases are a match to TRBD2. The CDR3 is 15 amino acids. V lost 0 bases to trimming and J lost 4 bases; unmatched junction nucleotides: 4. Germline V gene data show CDR1 as SGDLS and CDR2 as YYNGEE.

The chain couples TRBV11-2 to TRBJ1-2; 7 bases match TRBD1. The germline V gene encodes CDR1 SGHAT and CDR2 FQNNGV. J lost 5 bases, V lost 5 bases, and 5 bases had no gene match. This CDR3 is 13 amino acids long. The DNA of the CDR3 is TGTGCCAGCAGCGAAGCACAGGGGTATGGCTACACCTTC. Encoded protein: CASSEAQGYGYTF.

The chain joins TRBV4-1 to TRBJ2-2, with TRBD1 identical over 7 bases. Unmatched junction bases numbered 5, after V lost 1 base and J lost 6 bases. CDR1 and CDR2 (germline): MGHRA, YSYEKL. CDR3 size: 15 residues. CDR3 nucleotide sequence: TGCGCCAGCAGCCAAGCAGCAGGGGGTTCCGGGGAGCTGTTTTTT. Translating it yields CASSQAAGGSGELFF.